Listed below are T cell receptor beta chains from one sample, sequenced in a study of blood T cell repertoires in COVID-19. Clones were sequenced by immunoSEQ multiplex PCR, and TCRdb holds only the in-frame ones, with some missing. The sample has 250,000 to 400,000 clones; about nine tenths are singletons. The sample comprised PBMCs or T cells enriched from blood (not recorded which). The receptors originated from a man in his 60s who had recovered from COVID-19. CDR3s include the opening cysteine and the closing phenylalanine or tryptophan. D genes are given only for firm matches.

TRBV4-1,TRBJ2-5,14,TRBD1,CASSQEGQGETQYF
TRBV7-9,TRBJ2-4,12,NA,CASSQGRNIQYF
TRBV19,TRBJ1-6,16,NA,CASRLWDSREGSPLHF
TRBV19,TRBJ1-5,12,NA,CASSIRGQPQHF
TRBV19,TRBJ1-1,15,TRBD1,CASSWTGSPNTEAFF
TRBV5-1,TRBJ2-3,16,TRBD1,CASSLDGQGFPDTQYF
TRBV4-1,TRBJ1-4,15,TRBD1,CASSQPGQGSEKLFF
TRBV6-5,TRBJ1-5,14,NA,CASSRSRTDQPQHF
TRBV15,TRBJ1-2,14,NA,CATSARAGNYGYTF
TRBV18,TRBJ2-5,16,NA,CASSPQKSGSGETQYF
TRBV6-4,TRBJ2-3,14,TRBD2,CASSDGGRADTQYF
TRBV18,TRBJ2-7,13,NA,CASSRSSGEEQYF
TRBV29-1,TRBJ2-7,13,TRBD1,CSAGTGGSYEQYF
TRBV18,TRBJ2-7,16,TRBD1,CASSPSPGQGAYEQYF
TRBV27,TRBJ2-7,13,NA,CASSSEGFSEQYF
TRBV6-5,TRBJ2-1,13,TRBD1,CASSYPGGREQFF
TRBV2,TRBJ2-1,16,TRBD2,CASGGIGTSSYNEQFF
TRBV29-1,TRBJ1-5,15,NA,CSATNSGRGNQPQHF
TRBV11-3,TRBJ1-1,13,NA,CASSRRSGTEAFF
TRBV2,TRBJ1-1,14,TRBD1,CASTGDRPNTEAFF
TRBV25-1,TRBJ2-1,13,NA,CASSESSYNEQFF
TRBV6-1,TRBJ1-2,14,NA,CASSEIGRDYGYTF
TRBV7-9,TRBJ1-6,15,NA,CASSLEFGFPSPLHF
TRBV7-2,TRBJ1-3,15,TRBD1,CASSTRPGTGNTIYF
TRBV3-1/TRBV3-2,TRBJ2-3,16,TRBD2,CASSQVTSGNTDTQYF
TRBV11-3,TRBJ2-1,16,TRBD2,CASSPGGIRSYNEQFF
TRBV29-1,TRBJ2-5,15,TRBD1,CSVEGQGAIQETQYF
TRBV28,TRBJ2-7,11,NA,CASSPRREQYF
TRBV11-3,TRBJ2-3,14,TRBD1,CASSAQGGTDTQYF
TRBV12-3/TRBV12-4,TRBJ1-2,13,NA,CASSLGQGYGYTF
TRBV5-6,TRBJ1-6,12,NA,CASSKVTGPLHF
TRBV5-4,TRBJ2-5,14,TRBD2,CASGTGLAGETQYF
TRBV24-1,TRBJ2-3,14,NA,CATSDIPSRGTQYF
TRBV7-7,TRBJ1-5,18,TRBD1,CASNYSGTGIMVRQPQHF
TRBV7-9,TRBJ2-1,16,TRBD2,CASILSWELAGNEQFF
TRBV6-2/TRBV6-3,TRBJ1-6,19,TRBD1,CASSYSTGQVLGFRSPLHF
TRBV11-3,TRBJ2-3,16,TRBD2,CASSTGLAGGQNTQYF
TRBV14,TRBJ2-7,12,NA,CASSPQNYEQYF
TRBV5-1,TRBJ2-7,12,NA,CASSLTTSEQYF
TRBV11-2,TRBJ2-1,16,TRBD2,CASSSNRGRREPEQFF
TRBV5-4,TRBJ2-1,15,TRBD2,CASSAGTSGSYEQFF
TRBV21-1,TRBJ2-7,16,NA,CASSTKRGQGSYEQYF